This T cell receptor beta chain was documented in a study of early T cells in non-severe SARS-CoV-2 infection. In the study overall: Chains were not paired, and sequencing was done on bulk RNA from unsorted whole blood.

V gave up 5 bases and J gave up 5 bases; unmatched junction bases: 7. There are 14 residues in the CDR3. Germline lookup yields CDR1 SGHTA and CDR2 FQGNSA. Each cDNA molecule carried a unique molecular identifier. TCRdb reanalysed the 5' RACE reads using MiXCR and keeps one entry per CDR3 protein. The sample has roughly 80,000 distinct CDR3 sequences; roughly a sixth are singletons. The study's findings and limits: The matching step, a VDJdb search, favored anti-spike CD8 responses and missed private and CD4 specificities.

With regard to this clonotype: Antigen: not known.

V and J are TRBV7-2 and TRBJ2-7, with 9 bases aligning to TRBD2. This sequence was found in an adult who was a healthcare worker with PCR-confirmed SARS-CoV-2 infection or an uninfected control (not recorded which). Input material: whole blood. DNA for the CDR3: TGTGCCAGCAGCGCTCCTAGCGGGAAGAACGAGCAGTACTTC. Protein: CASSAPSGKNEQYF.